This TCR beta chain stems from a study of cytomegalovirus exposure and HLA in healthy donors. The study ran its PCR with 60 Vbeta and 13 Jbeta primers. Only in-frame clones appear in the TCRdb table, and some are missing; sequencing was by immunoSEQ multiplex PCR. The sample lists some 120,000 clones; 77% were seen once. At sampling all donors were nominally healthy, likely with unrecorded immune exposures. Points from the study as a whole: A later look showed TCR association rates differing by HLA locus, highest for DRB1 and lowest for HLA-C. TRBV6-2, TRBV6-3 and some other V segments were unresolvable in 87-base-pair reads. According to a later analysis, most TCR beta chains associated with CMV appeared HLA-restricted.

Worth noting for this clone: Antigen unknown.

V lost 6 bases and J 5 bases, leaving 18 bases between the germline ends. Germline CDR1 and CDR2: SGHRS and YFSETQ. The CDR3 sequence is 15 residues long. The J gene is TRBJ2-1, the V gene TRBV5-1; maybe TRBD1 (6 bases). This sequence originates from a middle-aged man in good health and CMV-seropositive. Sequencing used PBMCs. The CDR3 here is CASNPKQGRHNEQFF. CDR3 coding DNA: TGCGCCAGCAACCCAAAACAGGGTCGGCACAATGAGCAGTTCTTC. Filled out from reference TRBV5-1 and TRBJ2-1, the complete variable domain reads KAGVTQTPRYLIKTRGQQVTLSCSPISGHRSVSWYQQTPGQGLQFLFEYFSETQRNKGNFPGRFSGRQFSNSRSEMNVSTLELGDSALYLCASNPKQGRHNEQFFGPGTRLTVL.